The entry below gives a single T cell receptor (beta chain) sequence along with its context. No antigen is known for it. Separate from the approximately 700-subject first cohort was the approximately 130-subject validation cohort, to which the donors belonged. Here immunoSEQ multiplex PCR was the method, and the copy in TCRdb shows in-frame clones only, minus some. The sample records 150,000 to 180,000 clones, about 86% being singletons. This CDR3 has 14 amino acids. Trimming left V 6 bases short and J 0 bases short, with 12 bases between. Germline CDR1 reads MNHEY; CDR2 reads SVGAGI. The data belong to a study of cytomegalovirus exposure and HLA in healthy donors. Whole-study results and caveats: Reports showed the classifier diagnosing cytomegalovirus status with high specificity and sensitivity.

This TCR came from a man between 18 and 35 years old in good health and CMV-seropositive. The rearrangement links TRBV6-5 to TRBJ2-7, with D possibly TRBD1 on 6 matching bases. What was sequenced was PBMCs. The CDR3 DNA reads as TGTGCCAGCAGGCTACGGACAGTCTCCTACGAGCAGTACTTC. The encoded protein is CASRLRTVSYEQYF.